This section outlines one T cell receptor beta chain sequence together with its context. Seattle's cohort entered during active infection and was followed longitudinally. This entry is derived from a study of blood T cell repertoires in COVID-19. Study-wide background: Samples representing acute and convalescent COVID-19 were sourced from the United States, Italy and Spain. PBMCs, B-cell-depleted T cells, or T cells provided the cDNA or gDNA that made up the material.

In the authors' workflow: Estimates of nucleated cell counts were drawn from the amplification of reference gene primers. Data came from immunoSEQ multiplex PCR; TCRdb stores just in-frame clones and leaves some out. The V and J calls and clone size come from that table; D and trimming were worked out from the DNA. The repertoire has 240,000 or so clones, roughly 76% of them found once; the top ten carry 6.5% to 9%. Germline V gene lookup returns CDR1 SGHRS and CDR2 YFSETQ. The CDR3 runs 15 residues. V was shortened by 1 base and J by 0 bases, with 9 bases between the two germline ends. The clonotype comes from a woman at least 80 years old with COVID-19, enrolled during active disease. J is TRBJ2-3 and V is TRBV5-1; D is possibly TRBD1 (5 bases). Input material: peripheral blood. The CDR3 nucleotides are TGCGCCAGCAGCTTGAGGGGTTTTAGCACAGATACGCAGTATTTT. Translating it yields CASSLRGFSTDTQYF.